One and the same sample provided the 20 T cell receptor beta chains below, sequenced in a study of vaccination effects on CD4 cells after COVID-19. Only in-frame clones appear in the TCRdb table, and some are missing; sequencing was by immunoSEQ multiplex PCR. This table holds 50,000 to 80,000 clones, approximately 79% found once. After roughly 11 days in culture, the CD4+ T cells were isolated. Two doses of BNT162b2 or mRNA-1273 vaccine were administered to participants. Antigen specificity for these receptors is unknown. The input for sequencing was CD4+ T cells from PBMCs cultured without peptide, taken after COVID-19 vaccination. These receptors came from a human donor who received a COVID-19 vaccine.

V gene TRBV5-1 combines with J gene TRBJ2-3; no firm D call. Germline V gives CDR1 SGHRS, CDR2 YFSETQ. The CDR3 has 15 amino acids. The V gene lost 2 bases and the J gene lost 0 bases, with 10 bases spanning the gap. CDR3 sequence: CASSFAFASTDTQYF. Written as DNA, the CDR3 is TGCGCCAGCAGCTTCGCTTTTGCTAGCACAGATACGCAGTATTTT.

The chain uses TRBV2 and TRBJ2-1; 7 bases are shared with TRBD2. V shed 5 bases and J 0 bases; nucleotides not matched to a gene: 7. The germline CDR1 and CDR2 sequences are SNHLY and FYNNEI. The CDR3 is 16 residues long. As DNA, the CDR3 is TGTGCCAGCAGTATGGGAGGGCCAAGCTCCTACAATGAGCAGTTCTTC. Translating it yields CASSMGGPSSYNEQFF.

This clone was recorded once. The V call is TRBV4-1, the J call TRBJ1-4; TRBD1 matches at 8 bases. The CDR3 spans 14 residues. Germline CDR1 reads MGHRA; CDR2 reads YSYEKL. The junction had 6 bases not matched to a gene; V was cut back by 5 bases and J by 7 bases. CDR3 amino acids: CASSSGGAGEKLFF. The CDR3 DNA sequence: TGCGCCAGCAGCTCAGGGGGCGCGGGTGAAAAACTGTTTTTT.

V gene TRBV29-1 combines with J gene TRBJ2-3; the D gene is possibly TRBD2 (6 bases). The CDR3 spans 14 residues. Trimming pared 7 bases from V and 0 bases from J, leaving 14 bases between. CDR1 is SQVTM and CDR2 is ANQGSEA in the germline V gene. DNA for the CDR3: TGCAGCGCCCGACGGGGGACTAGCACAGATACGCAGTATTTT. It is translated as CSARRGTSTDTQYF.

The CDR3 DNA reads TGCGCCAGCAGCACCTTGGAGCCTCGGGAGACCCAGTACTTC. It specifies CASSTLEPRETQYF. This chain uses TRBV5-1 with TRBJ2-5; D ambiguous. Trimming took 4 bases from V and 5 from J, leaving 15 bases between them. The CDR3 runs to 14 residues. Germline CDR1 SGHRS, CDR2 YFSETQ.

In DNA, the CDR3 is TGTGCCAGCAGCTTAAGCCGGGGCGAGACCCAGTACTTC. Its translation is CASSLSRGETQYF. This chain uses TRBV7-3 with TRBJ2-5; either TRBD1 or TRBD2 may fit D (5 bases each). CDR3 size: 13 residues. The ends were cut back, 1 base at V and 5 bases at J, with 8 bases in the middle. Per the germline V gene, CDR1 is SGHTA and CDR2 is FQGTGA. The entire variable domain, with the rest obtained from reference TRBV7-3 and TRBJ2-5, is as follows: GAGVSQTPSNKVTEKGKYVELRCDPISGHTALYWYRQSLGQGPEFLIYFQGTGAADDSGLPNDRFFAVRPEGSVSTLKIQRTERGDSAVYLCASSLSRGETQYFGPGTRLLVL.

The rearrangement joins TRBV29-1 to TRBJ1-1, with D perhaps TRBD1 (5 bases). The CDR3 extends over 12 amino acids. V lost 4 bases and J 1 base, leaving 7 bases between the germline ends. Germline assignment: CDR1 SQVTM and CDR2 ANQGSEA. CDR3 sequence (DNA): TGCAGCGTTGTGGGGGAGAACACTGAAGCTTTCTTT. This translates into CSVVGENTEAFF.

The chain joins TRBV29-1 to TRBJ1-1; 12 nucleotides align to TRBD1. V was pared by 7 bases and J by 3 bases, with 9 bases of the junction left unmatched. The CDR3 sequence is 15 residues long. CDR1 and CDR2 from the germline V gene are SQVTM and ANQGSEA. The CDR3 loop reads CSAPNRDRGHTEAFF. The CDR3 region has the DNA TGCAGCGCCCCGAACCGGGACAGGGGGCACACTGAAGCTTTCTTT. The whole variable domain, filled in from reference TRBV29-1 and TRBJ1-1, reads SAVISQKPSRDICQRGTSLTIQCQVDSQVTMMFWYRQQPGQSLTLIATANQGSEATYESGFVIDKFPISRPNLTFSTLTVSNMSPEDSSIYLCSAPNRDRGHTEAFFGQGTRLTVV.

The rearrangement links TRBV14 to TRBJ2-5; possibly TRBD1 for D (6 bases). This CDR3 is 13 amino acids long. Per the germline V gene, CDR1 is SGHDN and CDR2 is FVKESK. V was trimmed by 4 bases and J by 7 bases, leaving 13 bases between them. CDR3 sequence reads: CASSLDRLLTQYF. DNA for the CDR3: TGTGCCAGCAGCCTGGACAGACTTTTGACCCAGTACTTC.

V gene TRBV5-5 combines with J gene TRBJ1-2; D is unresolved. The CDR3 sequence is 13 residues long. Trimming removed 0 bases from V and 2 bases from J, with 5 bases in between. In germline, CDR1 is SGHKS, CDR2 YYEKEE (reference sequence). As DNA, the CDR3 is TGTGCCAGCAGCTTGGCCCAGAACTATGGCTACACCTTC. It codes for CASSLAQNYGYTF.

This sequence joins TRBV5-1 and TRBJ2-2; 15 nucleotides align to TRBD2. This CDR3 is 18 amino acids long. With V trimmed by 3 bases and J by 4 bases, 7 bases remained unmatched. Germline CDR1 SGHRS, CDR2 YFSETQ. The CDR3 sequence is CASSSGLAGGPGTGELFF. The CDR3, as DNA: TGCGCCAGCAGCTCCGGACTAGCGGGGGGGCCGGGCACCGGGGAGCTGTTTTTT.

The chain couples TRBV7-3 to TRBJ2-3, with D uncertain. Trimming removed 2 bases from V and 4 bases from J, with 7 bases in between. The CDR3 consists of 13 residues. Germline lookup yields CDR1 SGHTA and CDR2 FQGTGA. DNA for the CDR3: TGTGCCAGCAGCTTACAGAGTTCAGATACGCAGTATTTT. Translating it yields CASSLQSSDTQYF.

This rearrangement joins TRBV7-2 to TRBJ1-1; D ambiguous. Trimming removed 2 bases at V and 7 bases at J, with 5 bases between. Germline V CDR1 and CDR2: SGHTA, FQGNSA. The CDR3 runs 11 residues. CDR3 region: CASSLSSEAFF. CDR3 nucleotide sequence: TGTGCCAGCAGCTTATCAAGTGAAGCTTTCTTT.

The rearrangement uses TRBV7-2 and TRBJ2-2; 8 bases map to TRBD1. There are 15 residues in the CDR3. CDR1 and CDR2 (germline): SGHTA, FQGNSA. V lost 5 bases and J lost 4; bases outside the gene matches: 6. DNA of the CDR3: TGTGCCAGCAGCCTGAGACAGGGGAGCACCGGGGAGCTGTTTTTT. This codes for CASSLRQGSTGELFF.

J is TRBJ2-5 and V is TRBV11-2, with unresolved D. The CDR3 length is 14 residues. Germline lookup yields CDR1 SGHAT and CDR2 FQNNGV. Deletions cut 4 bases from V and 1 base from J, with 10 bases between. CDR3 DNA sequence: TGTGCCAGCAGCTCAAAGTGGAGCCAAGAGACCCAGTACTTC. Translated, it gives CASSSKWSQETQYF.

The table lists this clone with a count of one. This chain uses TRBV18 with TRBJ2-2; D not resolved. V shed 5 bases and J shed 4 bases, with 14 bases lying between them. From germline, CDR1 is KGHSH and CDR2 LQKENI. This CDR3 spans 15 amino acids. This CDR3 is CASSSKGSFTGELFF. DNA for the CDR3: TGTGCCAGCTCATCTAAAGGGTCCTTCACCGGGGAGCTGTTTTTT.

The chain recombines TRBV15 with TRBJ1-3; D unresolved. This CDR3 has 17 residues. V shed 0 bases and J shed 0 bases, with 12 bases lying between them. Germline values: CDR1 LNHNV, CDR2 YYDKDF (reference sequence). CDR3 sequence reads: CATSRENGVLSGNTIYF. CDR3 DNA: TGTGCCACCAGCAGAGAAAACGGGGTCCTCTCTGGAAACACCATATATTTT.

This clone appeared a few times. This chain links TRBV4-1 with TRBJ2-1; D is unresolved. The CDR3 totals 15 residues. The germline gives CDR1 MGHRA, CDR2 YSYEKL. V lost 1 base to trimming and J lost 5 bases, with 12 bases between them. The CDR3 DNA reads TGCGCCAGCAGCCAAGCCGGCCGGAAAAACAATGAGCAGTTCTTC. This encodes CASSQAGRKNNEQFF.

The genes are TRBV10-2 and TRBJ1-5; possible D gene TRBD1, 5 bases. The V gene lost 2 bases and the J gene lost 0 bases, with 8 bases spanning the gap. CDR1 WSHSY and CDR2 SAAADI come from the germline V gene. The CDR3 loop spans 15 amino acids. CDR3 region: CASSEGGYSNQPQHF. The CDR3 DNA reads as TGCGCCAGCAGTGAGGGGGGTTATAGCAATCAGCCCCAGCATTTT.

The rearrangement joins TRBV24-1 to TRBJ1-5; D unresolved. CDR3 length: 15 amino acids. Germline V CDR1 and CDR2: KGHDR, SFDVKD. Trimming took off 1 base at V and 7 bases at J, with 13 bases between the two ends. CDR3 nucleotides: TGTGCCACCAGTGATTTTGCACAGCCCGGGCAGCCCCAGCATTTT. This gives the protein CATSDFAQPGQPQHF.